This T cell receptor beta chain stems from a study of breast tumors, draining lymph nodes, adjacent tissues. General study points: Compared with basal-like, luminal-like tumors shared significantly more repertoire with nontumor tissue. Tumor repertoires ranked between lymph nodes and nontumor tissue in diversity, with V and J gene preferences.

Of note for this clonotype: Its antigen is still unknown.

Breast cancer patients provided tissue from their axillary draining lymph nodes. TCRdb re-called the multiplex PCR reads with MiXCR, one entry per CDR3 protein. The table shows about 180,000 distinct CDR3 sequences, with 30% to 35% occurring only once. Sequencing used axillary lymph node tissue. The receptor was derived from a female donor with breast cancer. Some clones in this sample may be carry-over from other donors' samples.

CDR3: CASGRLDTAGNQPQHF. The CDR3 coding sequence is TGTGCCAGCGGGCGACTGGACACGGCGGGGAATCAGCCCCAGCATTTT. The chain links TRBV5-8 to TRBJ1-5, with D perhaps matching TRBD1 (5 bases). CDR1 and CDR2 (germline): SGHTS, YDEGEE. There are 16 residues in the CDR3. V gave up 7 bases and J gave up 4 bases, with 21 bases separating them.